This T cell receptor beta chain was sequenced during a study of blood T cell repertoires in COVID-19. The overall study: Whether acute or convalescent, the COVID-19 samples came from the United States, Italy and Spain.

The data were produced by immunoSEQ multiplex PCR, yet TCRdb's version contains in-frame clones alone and is incomplete. The sample consists of around 220,000 clones, 75% to 85% of them appearing once. Individuals drawn from 24 US areas were roughly 18 to 100 years old. The CDR3 sequence is 17 residues long. Losses at the gene ends were 5 bases for V and 3 bases for J; bases not matched to a gene: 11. Germline V gene lookup returns CDR1 LNHDA and CDR2 SQIVND (reference sequence). The sample was PBMCs or T cells enriched from blood (not recorded which). V is TRBV19 and J is TRBJ1-1; TRBD1 aligns across 11 bases. The source is a woman aged 35 to 49 with acute COVID-19. CDR3 loop: CASSAGAGQGAYTEAFF. The CDR3 DNA follows: TGTGCCAGTAGTGCCGGCGCCGGACAGGGGGCGTACACTGAAGCTTTCTTT.